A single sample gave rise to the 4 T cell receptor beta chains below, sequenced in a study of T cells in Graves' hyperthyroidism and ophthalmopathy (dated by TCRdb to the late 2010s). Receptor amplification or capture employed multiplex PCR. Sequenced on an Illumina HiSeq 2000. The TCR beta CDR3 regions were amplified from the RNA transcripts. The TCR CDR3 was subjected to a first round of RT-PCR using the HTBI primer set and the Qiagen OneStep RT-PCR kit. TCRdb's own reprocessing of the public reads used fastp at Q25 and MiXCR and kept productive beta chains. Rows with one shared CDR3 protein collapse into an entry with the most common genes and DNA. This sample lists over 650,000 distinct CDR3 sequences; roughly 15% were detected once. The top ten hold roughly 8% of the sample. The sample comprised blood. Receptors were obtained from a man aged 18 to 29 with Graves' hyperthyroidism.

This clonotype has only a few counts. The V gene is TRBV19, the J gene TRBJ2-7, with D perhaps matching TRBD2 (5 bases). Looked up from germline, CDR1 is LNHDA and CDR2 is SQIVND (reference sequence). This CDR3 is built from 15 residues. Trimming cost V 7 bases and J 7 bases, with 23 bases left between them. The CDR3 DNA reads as TGTGCCAGTACCCCATCCCCTGCGGGCCGGGGTGAGCAGTACTTC. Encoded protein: CASTPSPAGRGEQYF.

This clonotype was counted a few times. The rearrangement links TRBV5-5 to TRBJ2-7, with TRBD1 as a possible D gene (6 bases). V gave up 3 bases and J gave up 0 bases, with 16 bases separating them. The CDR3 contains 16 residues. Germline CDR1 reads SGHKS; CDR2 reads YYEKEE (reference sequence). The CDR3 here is CASSWAGAVSSYEQYF. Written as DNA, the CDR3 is TGTGCCAGCAGCTGGGCAGGGGCCGTGAGCTCCTACGAGCAGTACTTC.

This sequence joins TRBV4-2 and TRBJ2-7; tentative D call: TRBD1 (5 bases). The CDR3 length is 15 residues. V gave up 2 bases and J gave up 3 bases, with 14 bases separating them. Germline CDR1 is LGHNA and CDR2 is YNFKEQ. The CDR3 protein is CASSQQGRAFYEQYF. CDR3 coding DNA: TGTGCCAGCAGCCAACAGGGCAGAGCCTTCTACGAGCAGTACTTC.

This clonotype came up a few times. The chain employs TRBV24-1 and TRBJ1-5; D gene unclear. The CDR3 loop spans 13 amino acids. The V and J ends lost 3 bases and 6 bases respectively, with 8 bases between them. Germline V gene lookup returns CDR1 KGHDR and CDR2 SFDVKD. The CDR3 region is CATSDNTVQPQHF. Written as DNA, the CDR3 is TGTGCCACCAGTGATAACACTGTTCAGCCCCAGCATTTT.